The following is a T cell receptor beta chain sequence with its context. The sample belongs to a study of T cell responses to AZD1222 COVID-19 vaccine. This table comes from immunoSEQ multiplex PCR, and its TCRdb copy is limited to in-frame clones, with some not included. The sample has 170,000 or so clones, about 93% seen once. The CDR3 is 15 residues long. Unmatched junction bases numbered 3, after V lost 2 bases and J lost 2 bases. CDR1 is MNHNS and CDR2 is SASEGT in the germline V gene. The chain recombines TRBV6-1 with TRBJ2-7, with 10 bases that match TRBD2. Material: peripheral blood, obtained 28 days after the second dose of the MenACWY control vaccine. This receptor was identified in an adult who received the MenACWY meningococcal vaccine as a control. CDR3 bases: TGTGCCAGCAGTGAATTTCTAGCGGGAGCCTACGAGCAGTACTTC. It translates to CASSEFLAGAYEQYF.